This record looks at one T cell receptor (beta chain) sequence and its context. Its cognate antigen has yet to be identified. Base qualities were left out, and no much larger clone turns up one base away. Library construction relied on 5' RACE. The sample was run on an Illumina HiSeq 2500. A second PCR of about 7 to 12 cycles was run with a J-beta primer mix and a sample-barcoded 5' primer. A unique molecular identifier was introduced onto each TCR beta cDNA molecule by a template-switch 5' adaptor carrying 12 random nucleotides. Each sample yielded at least 3 million CDR3-containing paired-end reads. First-strand cDNA synthesis was performed from all RNA using the Mint cDNA synthesis kit, with priming by a TRBC-specific oligonucleotide. After uracil-DNA glycosylase treatment, a first 18-cycle PCR used universal primers M1SS and BC2_uni_R on all cDNA. On the study's bioinformatics: Each sample was normalized by randomly selecting 1 million high-quality reads, each carrying a distinct molecular identifier. Reads with shared molecular identifiers were discarded instead of being binned into consensus sequences. MiTCR, with a Q25 quality threshold and the strictest error-elimination algorithm, was used for CDR3 identification, clonotype clustering and error correction. Lower-bound total TCR beta diversity was estimated with a nonparametric unseen species model using Euler transformation. TCRdb applied fastp at Q25 and MiXCR to the public reads, then kept only in-frame beta chains. Each entry merges the rows of one CDR3 protein and shows their most common DNA and genes. The V and J calls come from TCRdb's annotation, not from the publication. The sample table holds about 1.7 million distinct CDR3 sequences, of which about 30% were seen once. The ten largest clonotypes hold less than 9.5% of the sample.

The sample originates from a study of blood T cells in healthy people across ages (dated by TCRdb to about 2015). Study-wide context: In model experiments, roughly one uniquely barcoded TCR beta cDNA molecule per two T cells was captured by template switching. Age-related changes in TCR beta repertoire diversity were measured in the study by deep sequencing normalized with unique cDNA molecular identifiers. The donors were divided into four age groups: young (average roughly 17 years), middle-aged (approximately 39), aged (around 59) and long-lived (approximately 74). Donors of different ages were randomly distributed across sequencing lanes to avoid experimental bias. Two additional independent replicas of 1 million unique cDNA reads from the same blood draw were analyzed for two donors (one aged 18 to 30 and one aged 80 or older). General conclusions and limits of the study: Estimates of total diversity from one million sequenced T cells were regarded as lower bounds and underestimates. There was a strong correlation between observed TCR beta diversity and the percentage of naive T cells measured by flow cytometry. Observed TCR beta diversity per million T cells fell roughly linearly with age, and a significant reduction was already apparent by age approximately 40. The long-lived group showed more naive CD4+ T cells, fewer expanded clones and increased TCR diversity than the aged group, suggesting age selection. Conclusive comparison of naive and antigen-experienced compartments was prevented by the profiling of bulk unsorted PBMCs. The CMV infection status of donors was not known, potentially confounding age-related changes in expanded clonotypes.

Deletion took 2 bases off V and 5 bases off J, with a span of 15 bases between the germline ends. In the germline V gene, CDR1 corresponds to ENHRY and CDR2 to SYGVKD. Inclusive of the bounding cysteine and phenylalanine, the CDR3 is 16 residues long. The CDR3 DNA has 48 bases and is translated from base 1. Systemically healthy Caucasian individuals from Russia, approximately 39 in total and aged about 6 to 100 years, were included as donors. About 9.8 milliliters of peripheral blood were drawn from each donor into EDTA-treated Vacutainer tubes. Ficoll-Paque density-gradient centrifugation was used to isolate PBMCs, with at least 6.5 million per sample. Total RNA was extracted from PBMCs with Trizol reagent, with at least 5.5 micrograms obtained per sample. For every donor, flow cytometry on a PBMC aliquot measured the percentage of naive CD45RAhigh/CD27high T cells.

The material sequenced was blood. The receptor chain draws on TRBV10-3 and TRBJ2-2, and possibly TRBD2, on 6 matching bases. The clonotype was recovered from a woman in her 30s in good health. The CDR3 loop reads CAISEPEGPGTGELFF. The DNA sequence is TGTGCCATCAGTGAGCCGGAGGGGCCGGGGACCGGGGAGCTGTTTTTT.